Presented here are 26 T cell receptor beta chains from one specimen sequenced in a study of regulatory T cells in long-lasting Graves disease. For TCR beta, libraries came from iRepertoire HTBI primers and Arm-PCR of CDR3 regions. TCRdb re-called the multiplex PCR reads through MiXCR, storing one row per CDR3 protein. The sample yields roughly 400,000 distinct CDR3 sequences, roughly 15% seen once. The time point denotes: newly diagnosed GD, antithyroid drugs for less than 3 months. PBMC-derived RNA was used for the TCR library. This sample also appeared in a second study, on T cells in Graves' hyperthyroidism and ophthalmopathy.

The sample consisted of peripheral blood mononuclear cells (PBMCs), taken at new diagnosis, from a patient treated with antithyroid drugs. The origin of the receptors is a woman aged 40 to 50 with Graves disease.

This chain joins TRBV30 and TRBJ2-2, with D tentatively TRBD2 (6 bases). Deletions cut 4 bases from V and 7 bases from J, with 16 bases between. Germline values: CDR1 GTSNPN, CDR2 SVGIG (reference sequence). CDR3 length: 14 amino acids. The CDR3 sequence is CAWTRDFRFGELFF. The CDR3 region has the DNA TGTGCCTGGACCCGGGACTTCCGCTTCGGGGAGCTGTTTTTT.

This clonotype was counted many times. J is TRBJ2-5 and V is TRBV11-3; TRBD2 matches 8 bases. With V trimmed by 6 bases and J by 5 bases, 8 bases remained unmatched. Germline CDR1 and CDR2: SGHNT and YENEEA. CDR3 length: 14 residues. CDR3 loop: CASSPREGQETQYF. In DNA form, the CDR3 reads TGTGCCAGCAGTCCACGGGAGGGCCAGGAGACCCAGTACTTC.

This clonotype came up many times. The rearrangement links TRBV11-2 to TRBJ2-7, with 8 bases lining up with TRBD2. Unmatched junction bases numbered 4, after V lost 0 bases and J lost 6 bases. Germline-derived CDR1 and CDR2 are SGHAT and FQNNGV. This CDR3 spans 14 amino acids. The CDR3 DNA reads TGTGCCAGCAGCTTAGACGGGGGGGCAGGCGAGCAGTACTTC. Its translation is CASSLDGGAGEQYF.

This clonotype appeared many times. This chain connects TRBV11-3 to TRBJ2-6, with D maybe TRBD1 (6 bases). Germline CDR1 reads SGHNT; CDR2 reads YENEEA. V was trimmed by 3 bases and J by 2 bases, leaving 8 bases between them. This CDR3 region has 15 residues. DNA of the CDR3: TGTGCCAGCAGCTTCAGGGACACTGGGGCCAACGTCCTGACTTTC. Protein: CASSFRDTGANVLTF.

This clonotype is a singleton in its sample. This chain connects TRBV2 to TRBJ2-3; TRBD2 aligns across 8 bases. Germline loops: CDR1 SNHLY, CDR2 FYNNEI. The CDR3 has 15 amino acids. The V and J ends lost 3 bases and 4 bases, in that order; junction bases with no gene match: 6. CDR3 nucleotides: TGTGCCAGCAGTGATTTCCGGGAGGGGGCAGATACGCAGTATTTT. This codes for CASSDFREGADTQYF.

This clonotype was detected many times. The chain joins TRBV6-1 to TRBJ2-2, with 16 bases matching TRBD2. The V gene end was trimmed by 4 bases and the J gene end by 6 bases; junction bases not matched to a gene: 11. CDR1 and CDR2 (germline): MNHNS, SASEGT. The CDR3 length is 19 residues. The CDR3 loop is CASSAYPGLAGGDSGELFF. As DNA, the CDR3 is TGTGCCAGCAGTGCCTACCCGGGACTAGCGGGAGGGGATTCCGGGGAGCTGTTTTTT.

This clonotype was seen a few times. The CDR3 loop is CASSLNREGNTIYF. Written as DNA, the CDR3 is TGTGCCAGCAGCTTAAACAGGGAAGGAAACACCATATATTTT. The gene calls are TRBV11-2 and TRBJ1-3; D possibly corresponds to TRBD1 (6 bases). Per the germline V gene, CDR1 is SGHAT and CDR2 is FQNNGV. V was trimmed by 2 bases and J by 4 bases, leaving 9 bases between them. This CDR3 spans 14 amino acids.

This clonotype occurred many times. At one end the junction does not follow the germline gene, possibly because of a read error. This sequence joins TRBV6-5 and TRBJ1-2; maybe TRBD1 (5 bases). CDR3 length equals 15 residues. Germline CDR1 and CDR2: MNHEY and SVGAGI. The DNA of the CDR3 is TGTGCCAGCAGTGACTCGGGGGAGTACCCCTATGGCTACACCTTC. Amino acid sequence: CASSDSGEYPYGYTF.

This clonotype occurred many times. The chain has TRBV11-3 and TRBJ2-5; D tentatively reads TRBD1 or TRBD2 (5 bases each). The V end lost 3 bases, the J end lost 4 bases, and 9 bases lay between the germline ends. The CDR3 runs to 13 residues. Germline V lookup: CDR1 SGHNT, CDR2 YENEEA. CDR3 loop: CASSFQGAETQYF. As DNA, the CDR3 is TGTGCCAGCAGCTTCCAGGGAGCAGAGACCCAGTACTTC.

The chain is built from TRBV20-1 and TRBJ1-5, with 9 bases matching TRBD1. Germline assignment: CDR1 DFQATT and CDR2 SNEGSKA (reference sequence). With V trimmed by 5 bases and J by 4 bases, 12 bases remained unmatched. The length of the CDR3 is 16 residues. The CDR3 nucleotides read TGCAGTGCTTCGAATGTCGGACAGGGGCTAAATCAGCCCCAGCATTTT. Its protein product is CSASNVGQGLNQPQHF.

In this sample, this clonotype turned up many times. The gene calls are TRBV6-2 or TRBV6-3 and TRBJ2-1, with 7 bases aligning to TRBD1. This CDR3 has 14 residues. The germline CDR1 and CDR2 sequences are MNHEY and SVGEGT. V shed 0 bases and J 5 bases; nucleotides not matched to a gene: 1. The CDR3 spells CASSYSGTDNEQFF. As DNA, the CDR3 is TGTGCCAGCAGTTACTCAGGGACAGACAATGAGCAGTTCTTC.

The chain recombines TRBV4-2 with TRBJ2-2, with 8 bases aligning to TRBD1. The trim removed 4 bases at V and 7 bases at J, leaving 11 bases unmatched. This CDR3 has 16 residues. CDR1 is LGHNA, CDR2 YNFKEQ, per germline. This chain's CDR3 is CASSPGTGGPGGELFF. CDR3 sequence (DNA): TGTGCCAGCAGCCCAGGGACAGGTGGGCCCGGCGGGGAGCTGTTTTTT.

This clonotype was found a few times. This rearrangement joins TRBV24-1 to TRBJ2-7, with 7 bases aligning to TRBD2. The germline gives CDR1 KGHDR, CDR2 SFDVKD. J lost 2 bases, V lost 6 bases, and 6 bases had no gene match. The CDR3 spans 14 residues. The CDR3 DNA reads TGTGCCACCAGTCAAACTAGCGCGGCCTACGAGCAGTACTTC. Protein sequence: CATSQTSAAYEQYF.

This rearrangement joins TRBV19 to TRBJ1-1; unclear D gene. V lost 5 bases and J 11 bases, leaving 12 bases between the germline ends. In germline, CDR1 is LNHDA, CDR2 SQIVND (reference sequence). This CDR3 is built from 11 residues. This chain's CDR3 is CASSSPGGAFF. CDR3 nucleotide sequence: TGTGCCAGTAGTTCCCCGGGAGGGGCTTTCTTT.

This clonotype was seen ten or more times. The chain is built from TRBV6-2 or TRBV6-3 and TRBJ2-7, with D perhaps TRBD2 (6 bases). Germline CDR1 reads MNHEY; CDR2 reads SVGEGT. Trimming shortened V by 8 bases and J by 6 bases, and 17 bases separated the two germline ends. The CDR3 length is 13 residues. CDR3 region: CASLRRDRGEQYF. In DNA, the CDR3 is TGTGCCAGCCTTCGGCGGGACCGAGGCGAGCAGTACTTC.

The rearrangement joins TRBV6-5 to TRBJ2-3, with no clear D. The CDR3 contains 13 residues. V gave up 0 bases and J gave up 5 bases, with 6 bases separating them. Germline values: CDR1 MNHEY, CDR2 SVGAGI. The CDR3 DNA follows: TGTGCCAGCAGTTACTCGCAGGTAGATACGCAGTATTTT. Its protein product is CASSYSQVDTQYF.

The chain uses TRBV28 and TRBJ1-4; D unclear. Trimming removed 10 bases from V and 8 bases from J, with 11 bases in between. This CDR3 region has 11 residues. Germline V gene lookup returns CDR1 MDHEN and CDR2 SYDVKM. CDR3 loop: CATATWEKLFF. The CDR3 DNA reads TGTGCCACCGCAACGTGGGAAAAACTGTTTTTT.

About this clonotype: A single base separates this from a much larger clone, so it may be a read error. This chain joins TRBV5-1 and TRBJ2-5; D remains ambiguous. The CDR3 totals 13 residues. Trimming took 4 bases from V and 2 from J, leaving 9 bases between them. The germline V gene has CDR1 SGHRS and CDR2 YFSETQ. CDR3 bases: TGCGCCAGCAGCAGGGCGGTGCAAGAGACCCAGTACTTC. Translating it yields CASSRAVQETQYF. Full variable domain (outside the CDR3, taken from reference TRBV5-1 and TRBJ2-5): KAGVTQTPRYLIKTRGQQVTLSCSPISGHRSVSWYQQTPGQGLQFLFEYFSETQRNKGNFPGRFSGRQFSNSRSEMNVSTLELGDSALYLCASSRAVQETQYFGPGTRLLVL.

Comment on this clonotype: This clone may be a read error of a much larger clone one base away. CDR3 protein: CAISGGVPSPLHF. Written as DNA, the CDR3 is TGTGCCATCAGTGGAGGGGTTCCCTCACCCCTCCACTTT. The chain combines TRBV10-3 with TRBJ1-6; TRBD1 might be the D (5 bases). The CDR3 has 13 residues. From germline, CDR1 is ENHRY and CDR2 SYGVKD. Trimming took 4 bases from V and 10 from J, leaving 11 bases between them.

This clonotype appeared many times. The chain has TRBV7-3 and TRBJ2-1; 12 nucleotides match TRBD2. Germline V lookup: CDR1 SGHTA, CDR2 FQGTGA. CDR3 length: 17 amino acids. V dropped 1 base and J dropped 8; count of bases not matched to a gene: 9. CDR3 region: CASSLNPVRTSGDEQFF. CDR3 nucleotides: TGTGCCAGCAGCTTAAATCCCGTACGGACTAGCGGGGATGAGCAGTTCTTC. Full variable domain (outside the CDR3, taken from reference TRBV7-3 and TRBJ2-1): GAGVSQTPSNKVTEKGKYVELRCDPISGHTALYWYRQSLGQGPEFLIYFQGTGAADDSGLPNDRFFAVRPEGSVSTLKIQRTERGDSAVYLCASSLNPVRTSGDEQFFGPGTRLTVL.

This clonotype has just one count. This chain links TRBV15 with TRBJ2-3; no clear D. Germline V CDR1 and CDR2: LNHNV, YYDKDF (reference sequence). This CDR3 has 12 residues. The ends were cut back, 0 bases at V and 6 bases at J, with 4 bases in the middle. The CDR3 DNA reads as TGTGCCACCAGCAGAGATATGGATACGCAGTATTTT. This gives the protein CATSRDMDTQYF.

The chain carries TRBV4-1 and TRBJ2-1; no reliable D call. Trimming took off 3 bases at V and 0 bases at J, with 9 bases between the two ends. The CDR3 is made up of 15 amino acids. The germline CDR1 and CDR2 sequences are MGHRA and YSYEKL. The CDR3 nucleotides are TGCGCCAGCAGCCAGCACACGGGCTCCTACAATGAGCAGTTCTTC. It specifies CASSQHTGSYNEQFF.

This rearrangement joins TRBV7-9 to TRBJ2-5, with D perhaps matching TRBD2 (6 bases). This CDR3 is built from 15 residues. Trimming cost V 0 bases and J 7 bases, with 15 bases left between them. CDR1 is SEHNR, CDR2 FQNEAQ, per germline (reference sequence). The CDR3, as DNA: TGTGCCAGCAGCTTAGCTTTTGGGGGAGGCGGGACCCAGTACTTC. Translation gives CASSLAFGGGGTQYF.

This clonotype was seen only a few times. This rearrangement joins TRBV13 to TRBJ2-7; 9 bases are shared with TRBD1. There are 15 residues in the CDR3. Trimming took 5 bases from V and 2 from J; bases not matched to a gene: 7. CDR1 PRHDT and CDR2 FYEKMQ come from the germline V gene (reference sequence). The CDR3 reads CASSPGTGSAYEQYF. For the CDR3, the DNA is TGTGCCAGCAGCCCGGGGACAGGGAGTGCCTACGAGCAGTACTTC.

The chain recombines TRBV10-3 with TRBJ2-7, with TRBD2 as a possible D gene (5 bases). CDR1 ENHRY and CDR2 SYGVKD come from the germline V gene. This CDR3 is 14 amino acids long. Trimming stripped 4 bases from V and 5 bases from J, with 15 bases between. DNA of the CDR3: TGTGCCATCAGTGTGGCAGGAGGTGGGAACGAGCAGTACTTC. Translated, it gives CAISVAGGGNEQYF.

Many counts were recorded for this clonotype. CDR3 bases: TGTGCCAGCAGGGCTAGCGTCACCTTGTACAATGAGCAGTTCTTC. Its translation: CASRASVTLYNEQFF. The gene calls are TRBV6-1 and TRBJ2-1; D may be TRBD2 (6 bases). The V gene's germline CDR1 is MNHNS and CDR2 SASEGT. The CDR3 consists of 15 residues. V was clipped by 6 bases and J by 4 bases, with 16 bases between them.